This T cell receptor beta chain emerged from a study of cytomegalovirus exposure and HLA in healthy donors (TCRdb year 2017). Concerning the study at large: An earlier analysis of approximately 640 of the donors reported 250 to 300 Gb of sequence data and some 100 million unique TCR beta sequences from 150 million to 200 million T cells. Every discovery cohort repertoire had been produced on one sequencing platform. A later analysis re-examined previously published TCR beta repertoires from 610 or so donors and added high-resolution HLA genotyping to investigate patterns of TCR occurrence. Approximately 300 gigabases of sequencing data and around 85 million unique TCR sequences made up an early release that covered nearly 650 HLA-typed donors. HLA typing included class I and class II loci at four-digit resolution. To decide whether each TCR beta V gene segment behaved as functional or pseudogenic, an earlier analysis of fewer than 750 of the donors relied on high-throughput TCR beta sequencing. A later genetic analysis used genome-wide SNP genotypes for about three fifths of the 666 donors, treating that subset as a discovery cohort. Of the roughly 400 genotyped donors, over 70% fell in the genetic ancestry cluster associated with self-reported Caucasian donors. To predict cytomegalovirus infection status, the study combined high-throughput TCR immunosequencing, statistical association of individual TCRs with disease status, and machine learning. On average, 235,054 unique TCR beta nucleotide sequences were sequenced per donor among a few hundred genotyped donors of the cohort, with roughly 18% of those sequences being non-productive. A separate validation cohort of roughly 130 different subjects was used in addition to the 666-subject first cohort. Several DR-DQ haplotypes were handled as single units for association and clustering, since linkage in the cohort was strong. In the later analysis, no new phenotypic data were used to find candidate immune exposures; instead, reliance was placed on TCR beta sequences and their occurrence across donors. The study aimed to test whether cataloging public T cell receptors could reveal signatures of past pathogen exposure. Typing coverage differed by locus: A, B, C, DRB1 and DQB1 were typed in roughly 620-640 donors, DQA1 in 500 to 550, DPA1 in around 580, and DPB1 in roughly 470. The T cell repertoires of 666 subjects were profiled by immunosequencing and related to cytomegalovirus serostatus. Donor age, sex, ethnicity and CMV serostatus were collected together with the repertoire data. General findings and caveats noted by the study authors: Most TCR sequences were seen in very few donors, while some public TCRs were found in many individuals. Only TCR beta chains were sequenced in this cohort, and the absence of alpha or paired-chain data limited detectable features. At a false discovery rate of 0.05, a later analysis linked some 18,000 TCR beta sequences to specific HLA alleles. According to a later genetic analysis, donors in an Asian-associated ancestry cluster had fewer N-insertions in productive TCRs than the approximately 630-donor mean. An association between a missense DCLRE1C variant and V-gene and J-gene trimming of TCR beta chains was found in a later genetic analysis and replicated in an independent cohort. In vitro tests confirmed that three of the cytomegalovirus-associated TCR beta chains recognize cytomegalovirus antigens. A later analysis reported that several top co-occurrence clusters appeared linked to parvovirus B19, influenza, CMV and Epstein-Barr virus. The study gave a list of 150 to 200 TCR beta chains associated with cytomegalovirus. The classifier was reported to diagnose cytomegalovirus status with high specificity and sensitivity in both the original and validation cohorts. A further reported finding was that TCR beta sequences accurately predicted the HLA-A and HLA-B alleles for most subjects in the first cohort. The sequencing pipeline was judged likely to have produced a cluster of highly shared sequence variants as a technical artifact. Assigning TCR associations to individual alleles was difficult when HLA alleles, especially DR and DQ, strongly co-occurred. An earlier analysis of 587 of the donors showed that most TCR beta V segments appeared in productive rearrangements either about 87% or about 30% of the time, which broadly matched IMGT annotations. A later analysis found that TCR association rates varied across HLA loci, with DRB1 alleles showing the most associated TCRs and HLA-C alleles the fewest. The authors suggested that the approach could potentially be extended to other disease states and immunological phenotypes. Correlated functional status among segregating V segments might reflect linkage disequilibrium, but an unknown experimental factor could not be ruled out. Presence/absence analyses assumed roughly uniform sequencing depth across donors, an assumption that may not hold. According to a later analysis, most CMV-associated TCR beta chains appeared to be HLA-restricted, and the HLA associations seemed to be driven largely by CMV exposure. Some IMGT-functional V segments, including TRBV6-2 and TRBV6-3, could not be distinguished by the 87-base-pair reads and were therefore excluded. Because HLA typing was unavailable for some donors at each locus, only the typed subset was used in association tests. Because counts were too low, some 17 rarely observed V segments, including chromosome 9 orphons, were left out of the earlier analysis of 500 to 650 of the donors. A later analysis found that HLA-associated TCR beta chains were more clonally expanded and had lower generation probabilities than equally common non-associated chains. CMV serostatus was the only immune exposure information available for the cohort.

Relative to germline, V is missing 4 bases and J is missing 0 bases, with 19 bases of the junction outside any gene match. CDR1 SGHTS and CDR2 YDEGEE were looked up in the germline V gene. The CDR3 holds 20 amino acids from the cysteine to the phenylalanine. The only DNA kept is the CDR3, 60 bases in frame from the first base. Remarks on this clone: Its antigen target is currently unknown. Per-base quality was not reported, and no clone a single base away is much larger than it.

In total, approximately 690 healthy bone marrow donors made up the cohort. All cohort members were sampled while nominally healthy, although unrecorded immune exposures were likely present. The donor tested CMV seropositive and was one of the 289 seropositive cohort members. A peripheral blood sample was collected from each donor, and TCR beta sequencing was performed on peripheral blood mononuclear cells. Genomic DNA was extracted from the blood cell samples with the Qiagen DNeasy Blood Extraction Kit. The library was prepared using the immunoSEQ multiplex PCR assay. The multiplex PCR relied on a mix of 60 forward primers for TCR Vbeta segments and 13 reverse primers for TCR Jbeta segments. Amplification of the CDR3 region of rearranged TCR beta genes was performed with a multiplex PCR assay on genomic DNA. Amplified TCR beta libraries were sequenced as 87-base-pair reads on the Illumina HiSeq System. The study's own analysis went as follows. In a later analysis, approximately 74 million unique TCR beta chains were counted across the 666 repertoires, and around 11 million of these chains were shared by at least two donors. To remove PCR and sequencing errors, raw reads were error-corrected and collapsed into unique sequences using a nearest-neighbor algorithm that merged closely related sequences. CDR3 sequences were aligned to IMGT reference sequences to assign V, D and J gene segments. For a sequence to be retained, a match of at least six nucleotides was required to both a V gene segment and a J gene segment. Rearrangements were classified as productive when the CDR3 lacked stop codons and remained in frame with V and J, and all other rearrangements were classified as non-productive. Following IMGT convention, CDR3 was defined as the stretch from the second conserved V-encoded cysteine to the conserved J-encoded phenylalanine. The earlier analysis of 587 of the donors excluded sequences that lacked an unambiguous match to a single V gene segment. An earlier analysis of fewer than 650 of the donors classified V segments as functional when productive rearrangements were above 56.7% and as segregating when the standard deviation between donors was above 5%. A statistical classification framework was built to diagnose cytomegalovirus status from the catalog of TCR beta chain sequences. In a later analysis, TCR nucleotide sequences were compared against IMGT/GENE-DB human TR gene sequences so that V and J genes could be assigned. A later analysis assigned CDR3 sequences and most-parsimonious VDJ recombination scenarios with the TCRdist pipeline. In a later analysis, each TCR beta chain was defined by its CDR3 amino acid sequence together with its V-gene family, and reads without a unique V-gene family were excluded. As a way to deal with suspected cross-contamination and a sequencing artifact, a later analysis dropped roughly 620 nucleotide sequences that were highly shared and had low generation probability. For each public chain, a later analysis derived a clonal expansion index from normalized ranks of inferred template counts within each repertoire. In a later analysis, generation probabilities were computed with a VDJ recombination model fitted to out-of-frame rearrangements, and the resulting probabilities were checked against IGoR. In a later analysis, TCR-TCR, TCR-HLA and TCR-CMV co-occurrence was scored with hypergeometric tests, and a repertoire-size bias correction was applied to TCR pairs. A later analysis estimated false discovery rates by permuting HLA or CMV assignments 20 times. In a later analysis, co-occurring TCRs were grouped with DBSCAN, and TCRdist sequence similarity was added when clustering was performed within HLA-allele-positive subsets. Repertoires with fewer than 30,000 or more than 120,000 public chains, plus five repertoires with anomalous nucleotide sharing, were excluded from co-occurrence clustering. This is the immuneACCESS table as TCRdb keeps it, with only in-frame sequences that have V and J called. A part of the clones is gone; compared with another copy, unresolved V genes explain less than half, and the rest is unexplained. Clone size and the V and J calls come from that table; the DNA yielded D and trimming. For this sample the table gives fewer than 200,000 clones, of which over 70% were detected only once. The ten largest clones add up to 7% to 8.5% of the sample.

The sample taken for sequencing was PBMCs. The rearrangement combines TRBV5-8 with TRBJ1-5; 7 nucleotides in the junction match TRBD1. The sequence came from a male donor in good health and CMV-seropositive. The nucleotide sequence reads as follows: TGTGCCAGCAGCCCCAGGGGGGCCTCACCGGGATCCGATAGCAATCAGCCCCAGCATTTT. This translates into CASSPRGASPGSDSNQPQHF.